This TCR beta chain appears in the sequencing data of a study of beta chain features in type 1 diabetes. Overall study findings and caveats: Sequencing from cDNA could over-represent high-TCR-expressing cells.

The CDR3 sequence is 12 residues long. V was pared by 0 bases and J by 15 bases, with 12 bases between. The germline CDR1 and CDR2 sequences are MGHRA and YSYEKL. Each population that was sorted was more than 95% pure. Every isolated RNA sample was fully reverse transcribed, so sequencing captured expressed TCRB transcripts. Clones were read by immunoSEQ multiplex PCR, and TCRdb kept only the in-frame ones, dropping some. The sample contains about 360,000 clones, 10% to 15% of which appear only once. To note about this clone: Its matching antigen is unknown.

V and J are TRBV4-1 and TRBJ2-1; perhaps TRBD1 as D (5 bases). Sequenced input: naive CD4+ T cells from blood. The source of this sequence is a man aged 18 to 30 in good health. The CDR3 DNA is TGCGCCAGCAGCCAAGATGGGCAGGGCAGGTTCTTC. This encodes CASSQDGQGRFF.